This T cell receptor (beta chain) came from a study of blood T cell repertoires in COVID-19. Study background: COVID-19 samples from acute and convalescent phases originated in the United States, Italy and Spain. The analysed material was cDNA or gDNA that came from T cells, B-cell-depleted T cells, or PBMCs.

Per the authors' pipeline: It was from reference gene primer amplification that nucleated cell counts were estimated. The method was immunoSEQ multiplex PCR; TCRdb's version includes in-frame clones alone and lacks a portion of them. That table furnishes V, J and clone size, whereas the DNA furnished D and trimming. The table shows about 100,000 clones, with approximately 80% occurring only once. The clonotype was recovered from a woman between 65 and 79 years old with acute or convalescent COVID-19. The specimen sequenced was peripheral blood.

CDR3 bases: TGTGCCAGCAGCTTAGACAGCTCCTACAATGAGCAGTTCTTC. Its translation: CASSLDSSYNEQFF. The chain links TRBV7-9 to TRBJ2-1; D remains unclear. The germline V gene encodes CDR1 SEHNR and CDR2 FQNEAQ (reference sequence). Trimming cost V 1 base and J 0 bases, with 4 bases left between them. The CDR3 consists of 14 residues.